The 9 T cell receptor beta chains in this list originate from one sample, sequenced in a study of T cell changes during pregnancy in multiple sclerosis (dated by TCRdb to between 2018 and 2020). Library generation was performed with the immunoSEQ multiplex PCR assay. TCRdb obtained this table from immuneACCESS and retained in-frame rearrangements with V and J assigned. These tables miss some clones; where compared with another copy, unresolved V genes account for less than half of the shortfall, and the remainder is unexplained. In all, the sample holds more than 90,000 clones, and 90% to 95% of those were seen once. Of the sample, less than 2% is held by the ten largest clones. Material: peripheral blood, obtained in the third trimester of pregnancy. The receptors shown here come from a female donor with multiple sclerosis, enrolled in a pregnancy study.

The rearrangement links TRBV10-3 to TRBJ1-1; possibly TRBD1 for D (6 bases). The ends were cut back, 9 bases at V and 5 bases at J, with 19 bases in the middle. The CDR3 runs 14 residues. Germline CDR1 and CDR2: ENHRY and SYGVKD. The CDR3 DNA is TGTGCCATTGTACAATCTCAGGGGCGGACTGAAGCTTTCTTT. Translating gives CAIVQSQGRTEAFF.

This clone appeared a few times. This chain connects TRBV5-1 to TRBJ1-5; D gene ambiguous. The CDR3 covers 13 residues. V dropped 0 bases and J dropped 4 bases, with 5 bases sitting between them. CDR1 and CDR2 from the germline V gene are SGHRS and YFSETQ. This CDR3 reads CASSLGANQPQHF. In nucleotides, the CDR3 is TGCGCCAGCAGCTTGGGGGCAAATCAGCCCCAGCATTTT. The whole variable domain, filled in from reference TRBV5-1 and TRBJ1-5, reads KAGVTQTPRYLIKTRGQQVTLSCSPISGHRSVSWYQQTPGQGLQFLFEYFSETQRNKGNFPGRFSGRQFSNSRSEMNVSTLELGDSALYLCASSLGANQPQHFGDGTRLSIL.

The chain combines TRBV6-1 with TRBJ1-2, with TRBD1 matching 8 bases. This CDR3 region has 15 residues. The V gene end was trimmed by 7 bases and the J gene end by 2 bases; junction bases not matched to a gene: 9. Germline V CDR1 and CDR2: MNHNS, SASEGT. This CDR3 is CASTRTGPWNYGYTF. The CDR3 coding sequence is TGTGCCAGCACTAGGACAGGGCCCTGGAACTATGGCTACACCTTC.

The rearrangement joins TRBV11-2 to TRBJ2-5; D might be TRBD2 (6 bases). Germline CDR1 SGHAT, CDR2 FQNNGV. CDR3 size: 17 residues. V was shortened by 3 bases and J by 4 bases, with 21 bases between the two germline ends. The CDR3: CASSLGASGEYGETQYF. The DNA of the CDR3 is TGTGCCAGCAGCTTGGGTGCATCGGGGGAATATGGAGAGACCCAGTACTTC.

This CDR3 reads CASSLYRAGGPTDTQYF. The DNA of the CDR3 is TGTGCCAGCAGCTTGTACAGAGCGGGAGGGCCAACAGATACGCAGTATTTT. The V and J genes are TRBV5-4 and TRBJ2-3, with 10 nucleotides matching TRBD2. With V trimmed by 1 base and J by 3 bases, 8 bases remained unmatched. The CDR3 contains 17 residues. Germline-derived CDR1 and CDR2 are SGHNT and YYREEE (reference sequence).

This chain connects TRBV5-4 to TRBJ2-7; no clear D. V was pared by 0 bases and J by 0 bases, with 7 bases between. Germline V gene data show CDR1 as SGHNT and CDR2 as YYREEE (reference sequence). This CDR3 contains 14 residues. CDR3 loop: CASSLDVSSYEQYF. For the CDR3, the DNA is TGTGCCAGCAGCTTGGATGTCAGCTCCTACGAGCAGTACTTC.

This chain joins TRBV21-1 and TRBJ2-3; the DNA was not compared with TRBD2, the D call given in the table. TRBV21-1 is given as a pseudogene. The CDR3 contains 13 residues. CDR3 DNA: TGTGCCAGCAAGAGATTGAGGGCAGATACGCAGTATTTT. It encodes CASKRLRADTQYF.

The rearrangement links TRBV7-2 to TRBJ1-2; the D is unclear. V lost 0 bases, J lost 0 bases, and 8 bases lay in between. Germline CDR1 reads SGHTA; CDR2 reads FQGNSA. The CDR3 loop spans 15 amino acids. The CDR3 DNA follows: TGTGCCAGCAGCTTAGCCGGCAGCGCTAACTATGGCTACACCTTC. Amino acids: CASSLAGSANYGYTF.

The CDR3 nucleotides are TGTGCCAGCAGTTTGCCCGGGTTCGGGAATGAGCAGTTCTTC. It encodes CASSLPGFGNEQFF. V and J are TRBV28 and TRBJ2-1; D is undetermined. CDR1 and CDR2 (germline): MDHEN, SYDVKM. This CDR3 region has 14 residues. The ends were cut back, 3 bases at V and 7 bases at J, with 13 bases in the middle.